Detailed here is one TCR beta chain. Its antigen is not yet known. Per-base quality was not reported, and no clone a single base away is much larger than it. This entry is derived from a study of beta chain features in type 1 diabetes (dated by TCRdb to between 2017 and 2018). As for the study more broadly: Patients and healthy donors did not differ in mean age, gender distribution, total cell number or subset yield. Regulatory and stem cell-like memory subsets were obtained from only 8 patients and roughly eight healthy donors, while naive and central memory subsets were obtained from all 30 or so donors. Across all samples, about 110 million sorted cells were examined, and cell number per subset correlated strongly with RNA yield. In the study, recently diagnosed type 1 diabetes patients and matched healthy donors were compared on the TCRB repertoires of their sorted circulating CD4+ T cell subsets.

From its cysteine to its phenylalanine, the CDR3 spans 10 amino acids. Only CDR3 DNA is held: 30 bases, read in frame from base 1. The germline V gene (reference sequence) provides CDR1 MNHNY and CDR2 SVGAGI. The germline V and J ends show losses of 9 bases and 12 bases respectively, and no gene match explains 6 bases of the junction. From each donor, a single peripheral blood sample of 100 to 150 mL on average was drawn into heparinised tubes. A BD FACSAria II was used to sort naive, central memory, regulatory and stem cell-like memory CD4+ T cells with a panel that included CD45RO, CCR7, CD25, CD127, CD95 and CD27. Purity was above 95% for every sorted population. Right away, PBMCs were isolated by Lymphoprep density gradient centrifugation and were stained directly, with no culture step. So that batch effects would be minimized, each experiment stained and sorted samples in pairs, pairing one healthy donor with one patient.

Study-wide findings and limitations: In all four CD4+ subsets, TCRB CDR3 length was moderately but significantly shorter in type 1 diabetes patients. Shorter templates might be favored by PCR, yet because patient and control samples were amplified and corrected together, any such skew would affect both groups equally. HLA sub-analyses involved small numbers of individuals, so any influence of HLA type on TCRB rearrangement remained unresolved. At VDJ recombination sites, patients with type 1 diabetes made fewer insertions and deleted more nucleotides, a pattern implying thymic rearrangement abnormalities. Because cDNA rather than genomic DNA was sequenced, highly expressing activated cells could have been over-represented, although no difference in activation and CD3 levels was found between groups. Naive, central memory and regulatory TCRB repertoires appeared more similar among patients than among healthy donors.

The High Capacity cDNA Reverse Transcription Kit was used to reverse transcribe all of the isolated RNA, meaning that expressed TCRB transcripts were what got sequenced. Deep immunoSEQ sequencing was performed on naive, central memory and regulatory T cell samples, with an average of roughly 3.3 million total reads per sample. Sorted cells were lysed in RLT buffer and RNA was extracted with DNase-treated RNeasy Micro or Mini kits, depending on cell number. To prevent cross-contamination, each cell subset was processed individually, whereas patient and healthy donor samples were processed jointly. The immunoSEQ multiplex PCR was used to amplify TCRB sequences from cDNA, yielding 87-bp fragments that span the CDR3 region. Sequencing of the amplicons was done on the Illumina HiSeq platform. Concerning the study's data processing: PCR bias was computationally corrected using synthetic template baselines, reads within Hamming distance 2 were collapsed, and singletons that could not be merged were discarded. Reads were aligned against IMGT to assign V, D and J genes, CDR3 length and insertions or deletions at six rearrangement sites. Clonotype counts were normalized to sorted cell number within each subset before computing true diversity and Gini coefficients with the tcR R package. Repertoire sharing was quantified using the overlap coefficient calculated on TCRB nucleotide sequences. Out-of-frame TCRB sequences from naive cells were analyzed as a proxy for the pre-selection repertoire. TCRdb re-hosts the immuneACCESS table, in-frame sequences only. Its copies lack some clones; in the studies checked, an unresolved V gene accounts for under half of them, and the cause for the rest is not known. The V and J calls and clone size were taken over from that table, and D and trimming were inferred from the DNA. Here the sample has roughly 400,000 clones; over 11% occur a single time. The ten largest clones capture 0.035% to 0.045% of the sample.

The rearranged segments are TRBV6-6 and TRBJ2-5; 8 bases in between match TRBD2. Sequenced sample: naive CD4+ T cells from blood. In light of the paper, this sample's cell subset or site label describes: true naive CD4+ T cells. The TCR originated in a man in his thirties or forties in good health. The DNA sequence is given as TGTGCCAGTGGACTAGCACAGAAGTACTTC. It encodes CASGLAQKYF.